The 12 T cell receptor beta chains in this list originate from one sample, sequenced in a study of T cell repertoires in cytomegalovirus infection. TCRdb re-called the reads through MiXCR, storing one row per CDR3 protein. The sample includes roughly 720,000 distinct CDR3 sequences, roughly a third of them seen just once. Source material: PBMCs. The source is a human donor in good health (CMV status not recorded). Some clones in this sample may be carry-over from other donors' samples.

The chain has TRBV30 and TRBJ1-2, with D perhaps TRBD1 (5 bases). The CDR3 sequence is 11 residues long. The germline gives CDR1 GTSNPN, CDR2 SVGIG (reference sequence). Deletions cut 5 bases from V and 4 bases from J, with 8 bases between. The CDR3 DNA reads TGTGCCTGGGAGACAGTCTATGGCTACACCTTC. Translating it yields CAWETVYGYTF. The complete variable domain, with remaining parts taken from reference TRBV30 and TRBJ1-2, reads SQTIHQWPATLVQPVGSPLSLECTVEGTSNPNLYWYRQAAGRGLQLLFYSVGIGQISSEVPQNLSASRPQDRQFILSSKKLLLSDSGFYLCAWETVYGYTFGSGTRLTVV.

Ten or more counts support this clonotype. The rearrangement uses TRBV7-2 and TRBJ2-2; possibly TRBD2 for D (5 bases). CDR1 and CDR2 (germline): SGHTA, FQGNSA. The V and J ends lost 2 bases and 10 bases respectively, with 17 bases between them. This CDR3 has 15 amino acids. CDR3 sequence (DNA): TGTGCCAGCAGCTTATTAGTTGGGGTAGCGTCGGAGCTGTTTTTT. Amino acid sequence: CASSLLVGVASELFF.

This clonotype was seen a few times. The genes are TRBV4-1 and TRBJ2-7; the match to TRBD2 covers 8 bases. This CDR3 comprises 19 residues. V gave up 0 bases and J gave up 2 bases; unmatched junction bases: 15. Germline V lookup: CDR1 MGHRA, CDR2 YSYEKL. This chain's CDR3 is CASSQDPGGGRGLAYEQYF. CDR3 coding DNA: TGCGCCAGCAGCCAAGATCCCGGAGGCGGAAGGGGACTAGCCTACGAGCAGTACTTC.

The gene calls are TRBV28 and TRBJ2-5; D may be TRBD1 or TRBD2 (5 bases each). V was clipped by 8 bases and J by 4 bases, with 14 bases between them. Per germline, CDR1 MDHEN and CDR2 SYDVKM. The length of the CDR3 is 13 residues. The CDR3 protein is CASGPGTAETQYF. The CDR3, as DNA: TGTGCCAGCGGACCCGGGACGGCAGAGACCCAGTACTTC.

On this clonotype: This CDR3 is missing its conserved last phenylalanine or tryptophan, likely due to a read error. This chain uses TRBV6-5 with TRBJ1-3; D perhaps matches TRBD1 (5 bases). V dropped 4 bases and J dropped 2 bases, with 15 bases sitting between them. The germline CDR1 and CDR2 sequences are MNHEY and SVGAGI. The CDR3 extends over 16 amino acids. The CDR3, as DNA: TGTGCCAGCAGTTCACCGTCCCTGGGGCCTGGAAACACCATATATTTG. Protein product: CASSSPSLGPGNTIYL.

There are a few counts of this clonotype. V usage is TRBV19 and J usage is TRBJ2-1, with D possibly TRBD2 on 5 matching bases. V lost 3 bases and J 2 bases, leaving 17 bases between the germline ends. The CDR3 sequence is 17 residues long. The germline CDR1 and CDR2 sequences are LNHDA and SQIVND (reference sequence). CDR3 residues: CASSMAGLALAYNEQFF. CDR3 in DNA: TGTGCCAGTAGTATGGCCGGGCTAGCACTCGCCTACAATGAGCAGTTCTTC.

V usage is TRBV12-3 or TRBV12-4 and J usage is TRBJ2-2, with D uncertain. V was cut by 4 bases and J by 3 bases, with 9 bases left in between. This CDR3 is 14 amino acids long. CDR3 nucleotides: TGTGCCAGCAGTTCCGACCAACACACCGGGGAGCTGTTTTTT. This codes for CASSSDQHTGELFF.

V is TRBV27 and J is TRBJ1-2; TRBD1 might be the D (5 bases). The CDR3 sequence is 13 residues long. The V gene's germline CDR1 is MNHEY and CDR2 SMNVEV (reference sequence). With 3 bases removed from V and 5 bases from J, the gap between germline ends came to 10 bases. The CDR3 coding sequence is TGTGCCAGCAGTTTGAGCAGGGCTTATGGCTACACCTTC. Translation gives CASSLSRAYGYTF.

This sequence joins TRBV25-1 and TRBJ2-3, with a tentative D call TRBD2 (6 bases). The CDR3 contains 15 residues. CDR1 is MGHDK and CDR2 is SYGVNS in the germline V gene. Trimming left V 5 bases short and J 0 bases short, with 12 bases between. CDR3 sequence (DNA): TGTGCCAGCAGTTACCTAGCGCCAAGCACAGATACGCAGTATTTT. It yields the protein CASSYLAPSTDTQYF.

This clonotype was seen more than once but under ten times. The chain recombines TRBV7-8 with TRBJ2-3; 12 bases map to TRBD2. The CDR3 spans 17 residues. Germline V CDR1 and CDR2: SGHVS, FQNEAQ. The V and J ends lost 4 bases and 8 bases, in that order; junction bases with no gene match: 13. For the CDR3, the DNA is TGTGCCAGCAGCTCGCGGACTAGCGGGGCCCCGATAGGTACGCAGTATTTT. Translation: CASSSRTSGAPIGTQYF. Filled out from reference TRBV7-8 and TRBJ2-3, the complete variable domain reads GAGVSQSPRYKVAKRGQDVALRCDPISGHVSLFWYQQALGQGPEFLTYFQNEAQLDKSGLPSDRFFAERPEGSVSTLKIQRTQQEDSAVYLCASSSRTSGAPIGTQYFGPGTRLTVL.

Only a few counts were recorded for this clonotype. The V call is TRBV12-3 or TRBV12-4, the J call TRBJ2-4, with 10 bases lining up with TRBD1. This CDR3 region has 15 residues. With 5 bases clipped from V and 8 bases from J, the junction kept 9 bases outside the gene matches. The CDR3 sequence: CASSPRDRGGDIQYF. The CDR3, as DNA: TGTGCCAGCAGTCCCCGGGACAGGGGAGGGGACATTCAGTACTTC.

The V call is TRBV5-6, the J call TRBJ1-6; D might be TRBD1 (6 bases). Germline V gives CDR1 SGHDT, CDR2 YYEEEE. V lost 2 bases, J lost 0 bases, and 9 bases lay in between. The CDR3 runs to 16 residues. The CDR3 DNA is TGTGCCAGCAGCTTAGACAGGCTCTCCTATAATTCACCCCTCCACTTT. Protein product: CASSLDRLSYNSPLHF.